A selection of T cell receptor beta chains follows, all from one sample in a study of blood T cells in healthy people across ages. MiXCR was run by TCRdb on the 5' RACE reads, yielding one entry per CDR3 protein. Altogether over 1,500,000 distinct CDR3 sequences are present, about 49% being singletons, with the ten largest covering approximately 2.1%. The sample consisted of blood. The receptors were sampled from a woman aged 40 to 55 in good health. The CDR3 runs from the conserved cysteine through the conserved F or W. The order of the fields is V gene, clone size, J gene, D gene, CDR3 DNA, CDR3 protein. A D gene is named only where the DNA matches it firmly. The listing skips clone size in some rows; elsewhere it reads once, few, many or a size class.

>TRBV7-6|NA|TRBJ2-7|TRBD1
TGTGCCAGCAGCATAACCGGAGGGACAGGGGCAGCCTCCTACGAGCAGTACTTC
CASSITGGTGAASYEQYF
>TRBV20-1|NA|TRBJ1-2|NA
TGCAGTGCTAGCAGGGCCTCTCTCAGGGAAAGCTATGGCTACACCTTC
CSASRASLRESYGYTF
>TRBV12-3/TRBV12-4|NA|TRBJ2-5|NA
TGTGCCAGCAGTCCCCCTAAGACCGAGACCCAGTACTTC
CASSPPKTETQYF
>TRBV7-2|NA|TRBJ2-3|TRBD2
TGTGCCAGCAGCTTAGAGAGGGGGCTAGCGGGGGCCGCTAGCACAGATACGCAGTATTTT
CASSLERGLAGAASTDTQYF
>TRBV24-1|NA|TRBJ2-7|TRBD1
TGTGCCACCAGTGCCCGCACGACAGGGGGATCCTACGAGCAGTACTTC
CATSARTTGGSYEQYF
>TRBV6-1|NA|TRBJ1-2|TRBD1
TGTGCCAGCAGCCCGGGGACAGGGTTTGGGCTGCGAAATGGCTACACCTTC
CASSPGTGFGLRNGYTF
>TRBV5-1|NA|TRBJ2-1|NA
TGCGTCAGCAGCTTGGTGGTAGGGGACAATGAGCAGTTCTTC
CVSSLVVGDNEQFF
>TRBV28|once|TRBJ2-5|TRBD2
TGTGCCAGCGGTCCTCTAGCGGGGGGGCAAGAGACCCAGTACTTC
CASGPLAGGQETQYF
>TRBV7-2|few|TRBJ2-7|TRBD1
TGTGCCAGCAGCTCCGGAGGACAGGTCTCCTACGAGCAGTACTTC
CASSSGGQVSYEQYF
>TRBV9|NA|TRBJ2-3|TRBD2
TGTGCCAGCAGCGTGGGCCGAGGCGGGGGGCTCAGCACAGATACGCAGTATTTT
CASSVGRGGGLSTDTQYF
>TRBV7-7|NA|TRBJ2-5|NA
TGTGCTAGCAGCTTCTCCAAAGCCAGTGGGGAGACCCAGTACTTC
CASSFSKASGETQYF
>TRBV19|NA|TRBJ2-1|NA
TGTGCCAGTACCTTGACAGGCCTTCTAGCCAATGAGCAGTTCTTC
CASTLTGLLANEQFF
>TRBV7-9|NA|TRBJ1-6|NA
TGTGCCAGCAGCGCCGATAATTCACCCCTCCACTTT
CASSADNSPLHF
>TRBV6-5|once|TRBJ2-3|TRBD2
TGTGCCAGCAGCCCGACTAGCGGGGTTCACGATACGCAGTATTTT
CASSPTSGVHDTQYF
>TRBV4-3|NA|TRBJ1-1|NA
TGCGCCAGCAGCCACAACCCCCTCTCTGAAGCTTTCTTT
CASSHNPLSEAFF
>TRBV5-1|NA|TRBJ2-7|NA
TGCGCCAGCAGCCCTACCTCGACAGACTACGAGCAGTACTTC
CASSPTSTDYEQYF
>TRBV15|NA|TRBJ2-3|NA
TGTGCCACCCGGGGCGGGCAACGACCTAGCACAGATACGCAGTATTTT
CATRGGQRPSTDTQYF
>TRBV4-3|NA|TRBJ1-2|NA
TGCGCCAGCAGCCCCCAGGATTTTAACTATGGCTACACCTTC
CASSPQDFNYGYTF
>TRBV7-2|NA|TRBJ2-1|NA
TGTGCCAGCAGCCCAGCCTGGTCATATGAGCAGTTCTTC
CASSPAWSYEQFF
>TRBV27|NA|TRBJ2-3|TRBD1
TGTGCCAGCAGTCGGGACAGGGTTCCAGATACGCGGTATTTT
CASSRDRVPDTRYF
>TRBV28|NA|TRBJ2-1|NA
TGTGCCAGCACCAAGGGGGACACAACCTACAATGAGCAGTTCTTC
CASTKGDTTYNEQFF
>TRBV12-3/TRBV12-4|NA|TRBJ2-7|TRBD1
TGTGCCAGCACTCCTACCGGGACAGGGGGCAATCAGTACTTC
CASTPTGTGGNQYF
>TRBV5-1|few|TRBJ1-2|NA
TGCGCCAGCAGCTTGGCCGTGGTGGGCCTTAAATCACGTAATGGCTACACCTTC
CASSLAVVGLKSRNGYTF
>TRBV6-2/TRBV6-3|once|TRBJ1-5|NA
TGTGCCAGCAGTAAACAGTCGCAGCCCCAGCATTTT
CASSKQSQPQHF
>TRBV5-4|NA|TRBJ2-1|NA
TGTGCCAGCAGCCCGGAGACAGCTTCGTTGGAGCAGTTCTTC
CASSPETASLEQFF
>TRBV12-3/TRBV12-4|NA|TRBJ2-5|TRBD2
TGTGCCAGCAGTTTCCTAGCGGGGGTAGAGACCCAGTACTTC
CASSFLAGVETQYF
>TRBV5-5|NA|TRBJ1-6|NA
TGTGCCAGCAGCTTGGTTCTGAGTAATTCACCCCTCCACTTT
CASSLVLSNSPLHF
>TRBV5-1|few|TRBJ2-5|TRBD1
TGCGCCAGCAGCAGGGACAGGGGGCTGGATGCCCAGTACTTC
CASSRDRGLDAQYF
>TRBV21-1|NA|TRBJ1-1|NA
TGTGCCAGCAGACCAGGGGGCTCAGGGACTGAAGCTTTCTTT
CASRPGGSGTEAFF
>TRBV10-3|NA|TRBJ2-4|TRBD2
TGTGCCATCAGCTGGAGCGGGGGGGACATTCAGTACTTC
CAISWSGGDIQYF
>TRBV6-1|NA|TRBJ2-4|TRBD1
TGTGCCAGCAGGGGACAGGCCCAATTAGCCAAAAACATTCAGTACTTC
CASRGQAQLAKNIQYF
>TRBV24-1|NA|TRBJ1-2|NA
TGTGCCACCAGTGATACTAGGACGGGGAACTATGGCTACACCTTC
CATSDTRTGNYGYTF
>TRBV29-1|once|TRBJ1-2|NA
TGCAGCGTTGAAGAGGGAGGGATCCCTGGCTACACCTTC
CSVEEGGIPGYTF
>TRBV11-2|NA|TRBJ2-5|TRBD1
TGTGCCAGCAGCTTTACCGGGACAGCCTACCAAGAGACCCAGTACTTC
CASSFTGTAYQETQYF
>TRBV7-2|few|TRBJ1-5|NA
TGTGCCAGCAGCTTTGGGCACAATCAGCCCCAGCATTTT
CASSFGHNQPQHF
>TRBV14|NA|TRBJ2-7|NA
TGTGCCAGCAGCCAAGACGTCTATTTCGAGCAGTACTTC
CASSQDVYFEQYF
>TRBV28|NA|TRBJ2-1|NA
TGTGCCAGCAGCCACTTCCCCCAGGGAGCGAGGGATGAGCAGTTCTTC
CASSHFPQGARDEQFF
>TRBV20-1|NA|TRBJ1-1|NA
TGCAGTGCTGGAAGACCCATACTGAACACTGAAGCTTTCTTT
CSAGRPILNTEAFF
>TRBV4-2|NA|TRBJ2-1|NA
TGTGCCAGCAGCCAAGGGACAGCGTCCTACAATGAGCAGTTCTTC
CASSQGTASYNEQFF
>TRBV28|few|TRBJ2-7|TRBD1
TGTGCCAGCAGTTTCCAGGACAGGGACTTCGAGCAGTACTTC
CASSFQDRDFEQYF
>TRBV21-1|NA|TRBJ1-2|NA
TGTGCCAGCAGCGAAATGCGAGGGGGCTCGATTGAATTATTCACCTTC
CASSEMRGGSIELFTF
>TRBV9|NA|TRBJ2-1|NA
TGTGCCAGCAGCCCCCGGGTAGGGTACTACAATGAGCAGTTCTTC
CASSPRVGYYNEQFF
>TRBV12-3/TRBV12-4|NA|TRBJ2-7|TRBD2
TGTGCCAGCAGTACCGGGACTAGCCTCACCGAGCAGTACTTC
CASSTGTSLTEQYF
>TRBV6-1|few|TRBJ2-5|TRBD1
TGTGCCAGCAGTGATTCCTGGACAGGAGCCAGTCGGTGGGAGACCCAGTACTTC
CASSDSWTGASRWETQYF
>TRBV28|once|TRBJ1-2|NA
TGTGCCAGCAGTCGCCCCGGAGTAAACTATGGCTACACCTTC
CASSRPGVNYGYTF
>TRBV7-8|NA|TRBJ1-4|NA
TGTGCCAGCAGCGCGCCGGGTCAACTCATCTCTGAAAAACTGTTTTTT
CASSAPGQLISEKLFF
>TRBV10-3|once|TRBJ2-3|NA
TGTGCCATCATGGGGTTGGGAGATACGCAGTATTTT
CAIMGLGDTQYF
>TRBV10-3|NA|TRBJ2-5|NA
TGTGCCATCAGGGGGTCGGGGTTACACGAGACCCAGTACTTC
CAIRGSGLHETQYF
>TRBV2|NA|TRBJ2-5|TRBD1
TGTGCCAGAGGGACAGAAGAGACCCAGTACTTC
CARGTEETQYF
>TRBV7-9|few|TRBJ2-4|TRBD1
TGTGCCAGCAGCTTAATACAGGGGGTGGACATTCAGTACTTC
CASSLIQGVDIQYF
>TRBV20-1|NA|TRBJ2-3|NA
TGCAGTGCTAGAGATATGCACCACACAGATACGCGGTATTTT
CSARDMHHTDTRYF